A selection of T cell receptor beta chains follows, all from one sample in a study of T-cell reconstitution after alpha-beta-depleted transplantation in children. From the PCR reads, TCRdb called clonotypes with MiXCR, one entry per CDR3 protein. The sample has some 590,000 distinct CDR3 sequences, 8% to 11% seen once. Specimen: PBMCs from the stem cell graft donor, collected from the stem cell graft. These receptors came from a human donor who donated a stem cell graft to a child with acute myeloid leukemia. Both conserved end residues are part of each CDR3. Each record gives: J gene, clone size, V gene, CDR3 length, D gene, CDR3 DNA, CDR3 protein. A D gene is named only where the DNA matches it firmly. Clone size appears in some rows only: once, few, many, or a class for an expanded clone.

j_gene: TRBJ2-1
abundance: many
v_gene: TRBV6-2/TRBV6-3
len: 19
d_gene: TRBD2
CDR3nt: TGTGCCAGCAGCTCCCCGGCCGGGACTAGCGGGATAAGGGGCTATGAGCAGTTCTTC
CDR3aa: CASSSPAGTSGIRGYEQFF

j_gene: TRBJ2-6
abundance: NA
v_gene: TRBV28
len: 15
d_gene: NA
CDR3nt: TGTGCCAGCAATTGGGGGGGGCTCGGGGCCAACGTCCTGACTTTC
CDR3aa: CASNWGGLGANVLTF

j_gene: TRBJ2-3
abundance: NA
v_gene: TRBV3-1
len: 20
d_gene: TRBD2
CDR3nt: TGTGCCAGCAGCCTAGGGACTAGCGGGAGGCGGACCCCTAGCACAGATACGCAGTATTTT
CDR3aa: CASSLGTSGRRTPSTDTQYF

j_gene: TRBJ1-2
abundance: NA
v_gene: TRBV12-3/TRBV12-4
len: 15
d_gene: NA
CDR3nt: TGTGCCAGCAGTTTCTCCTCCTCAAGAATCTATGGCTACACCTTC
CDR3aa: CASSFSSSRIYGYTF

j_gene: TRBJ2-2
abundance: many
v_gene: TRBV7-2
len: 15
d_gene: TRBD1
CDR3nt: TGTGCCAGCACCCCTATATCACAGGGGACCGGGGAGCTGTTTTTT
CDR3aa: CASTPISQGTGELFF

j_gene: TRBJ2-3
abundance: NA
v_gene: TRBV5-1
len: 15
d_gene: NA
CDR3nt: TGCGCCAGCAGCTTGGGACCTTTGATGACAGATACGCAGTATTTT
CDR3aa: CASSLGPLMTDTQYF

j_gene: TRBJ2-1
abundance: NA
v_gene: TRBV20-1
len: 11
d_gene: TRBD2
CDR3nt: TGCAGTGCTGGAGGGACTATTGGGCAGTTCTTC
CDR3aa: CSAGGTIGQFF

j_gene: TRBJ1-1
abundance: many
v_gene: TRBV6-2/TRBV6-3
len: 14
d_gene: TRBD1
CDR3nt: TGTGCCAGCAGTACCACAGGGGGTCGGGCTGAAGCTTTCTTT
CDR3aa: CASSTTGGRAEAFF

j_gene: TRBJ2-5
abundance: many
v_gene: TRBV3-1
len: 16
d_gene: TRBD2
CDR3nt: TGTGCCAGCAGCCAACGACTAGCGGGAGAACAAGAGACCCAGTACTTC
CDR3aa: CASSQRLAGEQETQYF

j_gene: TRBJ2-7
abundance: NA
v_gene: TRBV29-1
len: 15
d_gene: TRBD1
CDR3nt: TGCAGCGGTACCAATAGACAGGGTGATTCCTACGAGCAGTACTTC
CDR3aa: CSGTNRQGDSYEQYF

j_gene: TRBJ2-7
abundance: many
v_gene: TRBV11-2
len: 13
d_gene: NA
CDR3nt: TGTGCCAGCAGCTTAGATACCGGCGTCGGGCAGTACTTC
CDR3aa: CASSLDTGVGQYF

j_gene: TRBJ2-1
abundance: many
v_gene: TRBV6-6
len: 12
d_gene: NA
CDR3nt: TGTGCCAGCAGTCGACTAGAGAATGAGCAGTTCTTC
CDR3aa: CASSRLENEQFF

j_gene: TRBJ2-1
abundance: many
v_gene: TRBV20-1
len: 17
d_gene: TRBD2
CDR3nt: TGCAGTGCTAGAACTCCCCGCACTAGCGGGGTTAGGGATGAGCAGTTCTTC
CDR3aa: CSARTPRTSGVRDEQFF

j_gene: TRBJ2-3
abundance: many
v_gene: TRBV9
len: 14
d_gene: NA
CDR3nt: TGTGCCAGCAGCGTAGGGGGGGCCAAGGATACGCAGTATTTT
CDR3aa: CASSVGGAKDTQYF

j_gene: TRBJ2-3
abundance: once
v_gene: TRBV7-3
len: 15
d_gene: NA
CDR3nt: TGTGCCAGCAGCTTATTGCTAGCACCGACAGATACGCAGTATTTT
CDR3aa: CASSLLLAPTDTQYF

j_gene: TRBJ2-5
abundance: NA
v_gene: TRBV11-2
len: 15
d_gene: NA
CDR3nt: TGTGCCAGCAGCTTAGATTCGCAGGCCCAAGAGACCCAGTACTTC
CDR3aa: CASSLDSQAQETQYF

j_gene: TRBJ1-1
abundance: NA
v_gene: TRBV20-1
len: 17
d_gene: NA
CDR3nt: TGCAGTGCTACCCCAGGTCCGGGGTCGACAAAGAACACTGAAGCTTTCTTT
CDR3aa: CSATPGPGSTKNTEAFF

j_gene: TRBJ2-7
abundance: many
v_gene: TRBV20-1
len: 17
d_gene: TRBD2
CDR3nt: TGCAGTGCTAGAGCAAATGGGCCGGGACTAGCAACCTACGAGCAGTACTTC
CDR3aa: CSARANGPGLATYEQYF

j_gene: TRBJ1-2
abundance: few
v_gene: TRBV7-6
len: 17
d_gene: NA
CDR3nt: TGTGCCAGCAGCCGCGGATCCTCGGGGAGTCTTAACTATGGCTACACCTTC
CDR3aa: CASSRGSSGSLNYGYTF

j_gene: TRBJ1-1
abundance: few
v_gene: TRBV2
len: 15
d_gene: TRBD1
CDR3nt: TGTGCCAGCTTGGCAGGAGGGGGCCTGAACACTGAAGCTTTCTTT
CDR3aa: CASLAGGGLNTEAFF